A single TCR beta chain is shown here with its context. The record originates from a study of blood T cell repertoires in COVID-19. The overall study: COVID-19 samples, acute and convalescent, were from the United States, Italy and Spain. In each case, the material was cDNA or gDNA derived from T cells, B-cell-depleted T cells, or PBMCs.

In the source study's methods: How many nucleated cells were present was estimated from reference gene primer amplification. The protocol was immunoSEQ multiplex PCR, while the TCRdb copy is restricted to in-frame clones and leaves out a portion. The DNA gave D and trimming, while V, J and clone size come from that table. The table includes around 64,000 clones, approximately 91% detected once. The junction had 5 bases not matched to a gene; V was cut back by 6 bases and J by 0 bases. CDR3 length: 14 residues. Per germline, CDR1 LGHNT and CDR2 FRNRAP. Sample: peripheral blood. This chain links TRBV12-5 with TRBJ2-7; 7 bases agree with TRBD2. This TCR came from a human donor in a cohort sampled during active COVID-19. CDR3 DNA sequence: TGTGCTAGTGGCAATAGCGGGTACTCCTACGAGCAGTACTTC. The encoded protein is CASGNSGYSYEQYF.